The 18 T cell receptor beta chains listed next were all sequenced from one sample in a study of blood T cells in healthy people across ages. PCR was performed a second time for roughly 7 to 11 cycles using a sample-barcoded 5' primer and a J-beta primer mix. TCRdb used MiXCR to reprocess the 5' RACE reads, holding one entry per CDR3 protein. In the table there are some 710,000 distinct CDR3 sequences, about 20% of which are singletons. What was sequenced was blood. The receptors come from a man in his 70s in good health.

The V call is TRBV19, the J call TRBJ1-2, with 8 bases that match TRBD1. The length of the CDR3 is 13 residues. Germline V lookup: CDR1 LNHDA, CDR2 SQIVND (reference sequence). V shed 3 bases and J 5 bases; nucleotides not matched to a gene: 2. The CDR3 sequence: CASSIRTGYGYTF. The CDR3 nucleotides are TGTGCCAGTAGTATTAGGACAGGGTATGGCTACACCTTC.

This clonotype was observed a handful of times. This chain joins TRBV7-2 and TRBJ1-3; D is undetermined. Germline V lookup: CDR1 SGHTA, CDR2 FQGNSA. There are 17 residues in the CDR3. V gave up 1 base and J gave up 0 bases, with 13 bases separating them. The CDR3 nucleotides read TGTGCCAGCAGCTTAGTCTCCTCCGACACCTCTGGAAACACCATATATTTT. It yields the protein CASSLVSSDTSGNTIYF.

This clonotype appeared a few times. The genes are TRBV4-2 and TRBJ2-1; D gene uncertain. This CDR3 is built from 15 residues. Germline V CDR1 and CDR2: LGHNA, YNFKEQ. V gave up 1 base and J gave up 7 bases, with 14 bases separating them. The CDR3 loop is CASSQVGQKSNEQFF. The CDR3 DNA reads as TGTGCCAGCAGCCAAGTAGGTCAAAAGAGTAATGAGCAGTTCTTC.

This clonotype was observed a few times. The chain joins TRBV5-1 to TRBJ1-4, with a weak D call TRBD1 (6 bases). The CDR3 contains 16 residues. Per the germline V gene, CDR1 is SGHRS and CDR2 is YFSETQ. The germline V and J ends were trimmed by 7 bases and 6 bases, with 22 bases remaining between them. The CDR3 is CASGLQGGLMHEKLFF. For the CDR3, the DNA is TGCGCCAGCGGACTACAGGGAGGATTGATGCATGAAAAACTGTTTTTT.

The chain has TRBV5-1 and TRBJ1-2; possible D gene TRBD1, 6 bases. V lost 3 bases to trimming and J lost 7 bases, with 16 bases between them. The CDR3 spans 14 residues. Germline CDR1 SGHRS, CDR2 YFSETQ. CDR3 residues: CASSSTGTLRGYTF. The CDR3, as DNA: TGCGCCAGCAGCTCAACAGGGACCCTCCGTGGCTACACCTTC.

The V gene is TRBV12-3 or TRBV12-4, the J gene TRBJ1-2; the match to TRBD1 covers 8 bases. Losses at the gene ends were 5 bases for V and 4 bases for J; bases not matched to a gene: 9. This CDR3 comprises 15 residues. The CDR3 sequence is CASSTGTGVLYGYTF. In nucleotides, the CDR3 is TGTGCCAGCAGTACCGGGACAGGAGTCCTCTATGGCTACACCTTC.

Comments on this clonotype: The conserved phenylalanine or tryptophan normally closing the CDR3 is absent here, so this likely arose from a read error. The chain couples TRBV7-8 to TRBJ2-5; tentatively, D is TRBD1 (5 bases). With the DNA end fitting TRBJ2-7 better, the J assignment may be wrong. CDR3 length equals 15 residues. Germline V lookup: CDR1 SGHVS, CDR2 FQNEAQ. DNA for the CDR3: TGTGCCAGCAGCTTAGGGACATCACGTCGTACCGAGCAGTACCTC. It translates to CASSLGTSRRTEQYL.

The chain joins TRBV11-3 to TRBJ2-1, with a weak D call TRBD2 (5 bases). The CDR3 spans 15 residues. V was trimmed by 4 bases and J by 1 base, leaving 11 bases between them. CDR1 and CDR2 from the germline V gene are SGHNT and YENEEA. This chain's CDR3 is CASSSGVRSYNEQFF. For the CDR3, the DNA is TGTGCCAGCAGCTCCGGGGTCCGGTCCTACAATGAGCAGTTCTTC.

This chain uses TRBV5-1 with TRBJ2-7, with D perhaps matching TRBD1 or TRBD2 (6 bases each). The germline gives CDR1 SGHRS, CDR2 YFSETQ. The V end was cut by 3 bases, the J end by 6 bases, with 19 bases between. The CDR3 loop spans 15 amino acids. The CDR3 nucleotides read TGCGCCAGCAGCTCCACAGGAGGGGGTAGGTCCGAGCAGTACTTC. This encodes CASSSTGGGRSEQYF.

This chain links TRBV5-1 with TRBJ2-3; 10 nucleotides match TRBD2. CDR3 length equals 14 residues. Germline CDR1 SGHRS, CDR2 YFSETQ. Germline trimming cut 5 bases from V and 4 bases from J; bases unmatched to any gene: 4. CDR3 in amino acids: CASRGLAVPDTQYF. The DNA for the CDR3 is TGCGCCAGCAGAGGACTAGCGGTTCCAGATACGCAGTATTTT.

This clonotype showed up just a few times. This sequence joins TRBV4-3 and TRBJ2-1, with D possibly matching TRBD1 (5 bases). With 0 bases removed from V and 12 bases from J, the gap between germline ends came to 21 bases. The CDR3 is made up of 16 amino acids. Germline V gives CDR1 LGHNA, CDR2 YSLEER. The CDR3 nucleotides are TGCGCCAGCAGCCAAGATCGCGGATTAATAGGGGATGGGCAGTTCTTC. Translated: CASSQDRGLIGDGQFF.

This clonotype showed up many times. V is TRBV7-2 and J is TRBJ2-1, with unresolved D. Trimming removed 6 bases from V and 2 bases from J, with 2 bases in between. The germline CDR1 and CDR2 sequences are SGHTA and FQGNSA. The CDR3 runs 11 residues. The CDR3 DNA sequence: TGTGCCAGCAGGGCCTACAATGAGCAGTTCTTC. It codes for CASRAYNEQFF. The variable domain in full, with the rest retrieved from reference TRBV7-2 and TRBJ2-1, is GAGVSQSPSNKVTEKGKDVELRCDPISGHTALYWYRQSLGQGLEFLIYFQGNSAPDKSGLPSDRFSAERTGGSVSTLTIQRTQQEDSAVYLCASRAYNEQFFGPGTRLTVL.

This clonotype turned up a few times. V is TRBV12-3 or TRBV12-4 and J is TRBJ2-3, with D perhaps matching TRBD2 (6 bases). The CDR3 is 15 amino acids. Trimming removed 4 bases from V and 2 bases from J, with 13 bases in between. The CDR3 is CASSSRGTLTDTQYF. DNA of the CDR3: TGTGCCAGCAGTTCTCGCGGGACCCTCACAGATACGCAGTATTTT.

The gene calls are TRBV3-1 and TRBJ2-2; unclear D gene. V lost 4 bases to trimming and J lost 7 bases, with 10 bases between them. CDR3 length: 13 amino acids. The germline V gene has CDR1 LGHDT and CDR2 YNNKEL (reference sequence). The CDR3 sequence: CASSPNLNGELFF. The CDR3 DNA sequence: TGTGCCAGCAGCCCGAACCTAAACGGGGAGCTGTTTTTT.

The V call is TRBV2, the J call TRBJ2-3; perhaps TRBD1 as D (6 bases). The V end was cut by 8 bases, the J end by 3 bases, with 15 bases between. The CDR3 is 14 residues long. Germline CDR1 and CDR2: SNHLY and FYNNEI. The CDR3 DNA reads as TGTGCCAGCCAACCAGGGGTGGTGACAGATACGCAGTATTTT. Amino acid sequence: CASQPGVVTDTQYF.

The chain carries TRBV12-3 or TRBV12-4 and TRBJ2-3, with D perhaps being TRBD1 or TRBD2 (6 bases each). V was shortened by 6 bases and J by 4 bases, with 14 bases between the two germline ends. The CDR3 extends over 14 amino acids. The chain's CDR3 is CASSSEGGADTQYF. CDR3 nucleotide sequence: TGTGCCAGCAGCTCTGAGGGGGGCGCAGATACGCAGTATTTT.

This clonotype was seen a few times. Here the CDR3 reads CASSSDIKLFF. In DNA form, the CDR3 reads TGTGCCAGCAGCTCAGACATCAAACTGTTTTTT. The chain is built from TRBV7-6 and TRBJ1-4; D remains unclear. V was pared by 4 bases and J by 11 bases, with 8 bases between. The length of the CDR3 is 11 residues. Germline V gene lookup returns CDR1 SGHVS and CDR2 FNYEAQ.

This chain connects TRBV7-8 to TRBJ2-2; tentatively, D is TRBD2 (5 bases). Trimming left V 1 base short and J 7 bases short, with 10 bases between. The CDR3 is 14 amino acids. CDR1 is SGHVS and CDR2 is FQNEAQ in the germline V gene. CDR3 loop: CASSLVGGGGELFF. In nucleotides, the CDR3 is TGTGCCAGCAGCTTAGTGGGCGGAGGCGGGGAGCTGTTTTTT.